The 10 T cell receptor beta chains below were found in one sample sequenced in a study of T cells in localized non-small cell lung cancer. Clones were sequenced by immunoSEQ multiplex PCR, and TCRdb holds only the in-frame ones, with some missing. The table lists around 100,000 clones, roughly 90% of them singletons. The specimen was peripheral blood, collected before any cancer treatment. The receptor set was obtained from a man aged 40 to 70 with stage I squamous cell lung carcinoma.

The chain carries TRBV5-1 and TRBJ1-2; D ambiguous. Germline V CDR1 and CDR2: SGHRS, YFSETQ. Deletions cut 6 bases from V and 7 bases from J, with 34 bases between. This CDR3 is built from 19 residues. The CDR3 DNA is TGCGCCAGCAACATCTCGCGGGATTCCGGTACCCGAGCGGTGGGTGGCTACACCTTC. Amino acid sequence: CASNISRDSGTRAVGGYTF.

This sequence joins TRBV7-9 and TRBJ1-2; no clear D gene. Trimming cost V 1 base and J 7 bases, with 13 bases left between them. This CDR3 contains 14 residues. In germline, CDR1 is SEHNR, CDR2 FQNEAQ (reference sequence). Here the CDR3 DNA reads TGTGCCAGCAGCTTAGACGGCAGTTCTAGTGGCTACACCTTC. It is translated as CASSLDGSSSGYTF.

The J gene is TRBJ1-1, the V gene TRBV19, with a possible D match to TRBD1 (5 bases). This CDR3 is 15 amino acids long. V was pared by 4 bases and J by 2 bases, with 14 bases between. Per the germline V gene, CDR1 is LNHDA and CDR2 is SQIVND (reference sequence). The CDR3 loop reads CASSTWRQRNTEAFF. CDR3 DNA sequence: TGTGCCAGTAGTACCTGGCGACAGCGCAACACTGAAGCTTTCTTT.

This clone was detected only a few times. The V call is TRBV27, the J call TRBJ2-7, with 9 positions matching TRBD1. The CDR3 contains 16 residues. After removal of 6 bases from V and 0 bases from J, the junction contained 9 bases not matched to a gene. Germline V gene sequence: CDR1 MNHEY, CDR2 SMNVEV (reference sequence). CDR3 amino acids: CASSRRDRVGSYEQYF. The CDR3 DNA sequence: TGTGCCAGCAGCCGACGGGACAGGGTTGGCTCCTACGAGCAGTACTTC.

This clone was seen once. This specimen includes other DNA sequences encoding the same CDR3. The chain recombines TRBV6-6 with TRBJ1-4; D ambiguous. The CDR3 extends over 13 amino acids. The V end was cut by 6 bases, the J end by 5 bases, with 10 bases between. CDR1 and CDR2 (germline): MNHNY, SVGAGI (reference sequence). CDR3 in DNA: TGTGCCAGCAGCCGGCAAGGCAATGAAAAACTGTTTTTT. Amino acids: CASSRQGNEKLFF.

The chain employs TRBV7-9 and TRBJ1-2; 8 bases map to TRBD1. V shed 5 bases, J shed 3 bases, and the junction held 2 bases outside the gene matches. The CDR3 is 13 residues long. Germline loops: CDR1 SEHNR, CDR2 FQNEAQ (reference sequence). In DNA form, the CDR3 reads TGTGCCAGCAGCCCACAGGGGGACTATGGCTACACCTTC. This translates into CASSPQGDYGYTF.

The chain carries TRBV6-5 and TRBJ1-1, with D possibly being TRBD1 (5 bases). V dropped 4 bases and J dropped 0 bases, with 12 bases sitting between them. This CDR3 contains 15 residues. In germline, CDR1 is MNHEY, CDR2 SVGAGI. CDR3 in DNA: TGTGCCAGCAGTTCAGGGACGAGGCTGAACACTGAAGCTTTCTTT. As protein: CASSSGTRLNTEAFF.

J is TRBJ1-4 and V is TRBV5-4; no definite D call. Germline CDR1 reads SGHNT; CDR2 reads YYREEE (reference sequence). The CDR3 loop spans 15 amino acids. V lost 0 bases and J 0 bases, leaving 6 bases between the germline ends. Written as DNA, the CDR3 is TGTGCCAGCAGCTTGGGGGGATCAACTAATGAAAAACTGTTTTTT. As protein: CASSLGGSTNEKLFF.

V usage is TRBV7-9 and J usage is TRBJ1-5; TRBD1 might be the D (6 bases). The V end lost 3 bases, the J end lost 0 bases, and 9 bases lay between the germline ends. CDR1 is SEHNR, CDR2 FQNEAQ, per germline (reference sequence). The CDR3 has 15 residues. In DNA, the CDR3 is TGTGCCAGCAGCTTGGACAGCTTTAGCAATCAGCCCCAGCATTTT. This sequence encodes CASSLDSFSNQPQHF. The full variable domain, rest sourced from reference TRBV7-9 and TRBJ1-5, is DTGVSQNPRHKITKRGQNVTFRCDPISEHNRLYWYRQTLGQGPEFLTYFQNEAQLEKSRLLSDRFSAERPKGSFSTLEIQRTEQGDSAMYLCASSLDSFSNQPQHFGDGTRLSIL.

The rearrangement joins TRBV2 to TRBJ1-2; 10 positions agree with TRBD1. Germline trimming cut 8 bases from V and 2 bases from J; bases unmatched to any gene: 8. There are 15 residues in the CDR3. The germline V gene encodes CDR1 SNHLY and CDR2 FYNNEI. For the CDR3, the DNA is TGTGCCAGCTATTACGGACAGGGGGTGAACTATGGCTACACCTTC. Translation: CASYYGQGVNYGYTF.